This T cell receptor (beta chain) originates from a study of blood T cell repertoires in COVID-19. V was trimmed by 7 bases and J by 0 bases, leaving 12 bases between them. The CDR3 runs to 14 residues. CDR1 and CDR2 (germline): SGHRS, YFSETQ. Original data processing: Amplification with reference gene primers provided the estimates of nucleated cell counts. This table comes from immunoSEQ multiplex PCR, and its TCRdb copy is limited to in-frame clones, with some not included. The DNA was the basis for D and trimming; V, J and clone size are from that table. The sample lists about 68,000 clones, 80% to 85% occurring once.

The chain employs TRBV5-1 and TRBJ2-3, with a tentative D call TRBD2 (5 bases). Sequenced material: peripheral blood. The receptor was derived from a man aged 45-65 years with active COVID-19. CDR3: CASGSRSSTDTQYF. The DNA of the CDR3 is TGCGCCAGCGGGAGTCGGTCCAGCACAGATACGCAGTATTTT.